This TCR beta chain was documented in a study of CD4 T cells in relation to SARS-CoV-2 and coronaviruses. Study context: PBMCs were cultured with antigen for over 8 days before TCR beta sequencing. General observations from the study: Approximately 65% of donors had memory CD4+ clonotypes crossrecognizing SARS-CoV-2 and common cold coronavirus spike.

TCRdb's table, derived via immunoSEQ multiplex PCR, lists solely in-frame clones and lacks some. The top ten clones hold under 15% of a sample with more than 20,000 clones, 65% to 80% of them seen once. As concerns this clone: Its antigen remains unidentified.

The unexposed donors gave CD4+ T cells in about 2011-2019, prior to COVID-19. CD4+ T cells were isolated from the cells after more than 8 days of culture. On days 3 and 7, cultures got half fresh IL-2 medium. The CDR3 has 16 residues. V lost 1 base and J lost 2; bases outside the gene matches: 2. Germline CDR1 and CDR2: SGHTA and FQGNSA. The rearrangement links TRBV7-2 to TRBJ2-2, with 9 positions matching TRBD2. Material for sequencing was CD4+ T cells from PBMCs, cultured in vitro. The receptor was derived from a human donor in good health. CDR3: CASSLVGTSNTGELFF. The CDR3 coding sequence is TGTGCCAGCAGCTTAGTAGGGACTAGCAACACCGGGGAGCTGTTTTTT.